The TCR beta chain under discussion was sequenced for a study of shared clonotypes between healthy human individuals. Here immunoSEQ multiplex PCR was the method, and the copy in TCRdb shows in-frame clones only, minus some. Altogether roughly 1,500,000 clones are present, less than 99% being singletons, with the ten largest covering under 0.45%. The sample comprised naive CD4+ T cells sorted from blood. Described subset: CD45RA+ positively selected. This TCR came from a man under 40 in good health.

The CDR3, as DNA: TGTGCCAGCAGCGCCTGGGACAGGGGCCCTGAAGCTTTCTTT. It specifies CASSAWDRGPEAFF. The V call is TRBV5-4, the J call TRBJ1-1; 10 bases fit TRBD1. V gave up 4 bases and J gave up 6 bases; unmatched junction bases: 6. There are 14 residues in the CDR3. CDR1 and CDR2 (germline): SGHNT, YYREEE (reference sequence). Supplemented by reference TRBV5-4 and TRBJ1-1, the full variable domain reads ETGVTQSPTHLIKTRGQQVTLRCSSQSGHNTVSWYQQALGQGPQFIFQYYREEENGRGNFPPRFSGLQFPNYSSELNVNALELDDSALYLCASSAWDRGPEAFFGQGTRLTVV.